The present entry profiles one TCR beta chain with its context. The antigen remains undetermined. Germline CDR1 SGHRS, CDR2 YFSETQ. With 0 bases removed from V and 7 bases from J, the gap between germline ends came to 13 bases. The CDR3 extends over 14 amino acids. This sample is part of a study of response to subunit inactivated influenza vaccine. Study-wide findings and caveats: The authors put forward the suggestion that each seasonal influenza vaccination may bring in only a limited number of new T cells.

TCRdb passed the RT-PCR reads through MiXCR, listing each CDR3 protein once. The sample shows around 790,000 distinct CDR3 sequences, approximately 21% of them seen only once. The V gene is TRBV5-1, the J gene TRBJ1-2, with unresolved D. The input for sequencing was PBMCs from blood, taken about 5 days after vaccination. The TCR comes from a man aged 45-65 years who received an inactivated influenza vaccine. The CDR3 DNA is TGCGCCAGCAGCTTGGCGGTGATGGAATCTGGCTACACCTTC. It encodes CASSLAVMESGYTF.